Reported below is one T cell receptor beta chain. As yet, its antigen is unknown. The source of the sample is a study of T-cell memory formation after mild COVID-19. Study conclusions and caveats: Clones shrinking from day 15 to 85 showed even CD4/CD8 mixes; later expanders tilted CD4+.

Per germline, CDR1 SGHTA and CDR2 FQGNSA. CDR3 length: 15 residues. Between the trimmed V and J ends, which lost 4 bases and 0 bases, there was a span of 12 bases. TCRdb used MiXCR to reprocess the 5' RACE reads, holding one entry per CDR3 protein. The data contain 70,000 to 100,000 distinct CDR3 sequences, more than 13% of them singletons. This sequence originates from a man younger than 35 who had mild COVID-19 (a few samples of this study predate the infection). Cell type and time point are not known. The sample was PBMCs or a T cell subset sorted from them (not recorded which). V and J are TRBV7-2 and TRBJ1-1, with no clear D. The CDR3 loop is CASSYPNSMNTEAFF. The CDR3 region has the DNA TGTGCCAGCAGCTATCCGAATTCGATGAACACTGAAGCTTTCTTT.